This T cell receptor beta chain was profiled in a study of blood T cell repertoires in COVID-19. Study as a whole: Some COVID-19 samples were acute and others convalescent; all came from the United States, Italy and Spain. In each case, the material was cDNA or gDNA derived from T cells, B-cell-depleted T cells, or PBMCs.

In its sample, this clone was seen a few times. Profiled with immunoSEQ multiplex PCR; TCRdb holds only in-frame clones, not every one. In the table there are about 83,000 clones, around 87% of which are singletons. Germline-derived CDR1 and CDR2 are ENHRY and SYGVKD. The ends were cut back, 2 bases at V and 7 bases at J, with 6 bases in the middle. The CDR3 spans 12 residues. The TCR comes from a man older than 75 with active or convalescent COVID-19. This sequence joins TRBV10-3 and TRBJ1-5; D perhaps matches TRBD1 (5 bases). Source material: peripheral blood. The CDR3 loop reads CAISEGGQPQHF. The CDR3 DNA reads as TGTGCCATCAGTGAGGGGGGGCAGCCCCAGCATTTT.